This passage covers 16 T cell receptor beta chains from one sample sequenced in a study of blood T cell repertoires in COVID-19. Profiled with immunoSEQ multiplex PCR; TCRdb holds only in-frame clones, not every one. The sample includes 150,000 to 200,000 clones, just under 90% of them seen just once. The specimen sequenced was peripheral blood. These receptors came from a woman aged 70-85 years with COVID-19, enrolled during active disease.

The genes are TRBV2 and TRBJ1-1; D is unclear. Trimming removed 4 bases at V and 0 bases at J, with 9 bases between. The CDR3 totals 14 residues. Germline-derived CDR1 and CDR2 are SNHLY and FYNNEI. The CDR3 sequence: CASSGWELNTEAFF. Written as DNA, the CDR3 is TGTGCCAGCAGTGGATGGGAGTTGAACACTGAAGCTTTCTTT.

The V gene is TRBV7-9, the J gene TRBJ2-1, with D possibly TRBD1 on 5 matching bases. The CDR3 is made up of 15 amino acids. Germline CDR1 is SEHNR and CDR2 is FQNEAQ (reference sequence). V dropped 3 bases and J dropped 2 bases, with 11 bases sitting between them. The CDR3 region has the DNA TGTGCCAGCAGCTTGCAGGGCGTCACCTACAATGAGCAGTTCTTC. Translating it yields CASSLQGVTYNEQFF.

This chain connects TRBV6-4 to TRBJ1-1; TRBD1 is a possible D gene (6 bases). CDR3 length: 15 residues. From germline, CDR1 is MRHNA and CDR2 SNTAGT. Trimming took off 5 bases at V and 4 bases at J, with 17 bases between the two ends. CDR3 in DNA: TGTGCCAGCAGTCCCCGGGACACTGAGGTCACTGAAGCTTTCTTT. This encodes CASSPRDTEVTEAFF.

The CDR3 DNA reads as TGTGCCAGCAGGATAGACAGGGACAATGAGCAGTTCTTC. Translating gives CASRIDRDNEQFF. The chain carries TRBV12-3 or TRBV12-4 and TRBJ2-1; TRBD1 matches at 7 bases. V lost 6 bases and J lost 5; bases outside the gene matches: 4. The CDR3 loop spans 13 amino acids.

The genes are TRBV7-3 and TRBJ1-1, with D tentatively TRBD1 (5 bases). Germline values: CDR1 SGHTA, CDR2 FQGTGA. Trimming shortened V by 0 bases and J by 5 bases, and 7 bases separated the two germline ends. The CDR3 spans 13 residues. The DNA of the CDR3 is TGTGCCAGCAGCTTAACAGGGGTTACTGAAGCTTTCTTT. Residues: CASSLTGVTEAFF.

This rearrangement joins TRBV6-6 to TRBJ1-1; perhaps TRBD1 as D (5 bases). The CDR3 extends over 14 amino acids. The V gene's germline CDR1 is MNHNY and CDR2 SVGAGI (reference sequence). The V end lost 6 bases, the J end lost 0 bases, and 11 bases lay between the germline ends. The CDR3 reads CASRTGGMNTEAFF. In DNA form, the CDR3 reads TGTGCCAGCAGGACGGGGGGAATGAACACTGAAGCTTTCTTT.

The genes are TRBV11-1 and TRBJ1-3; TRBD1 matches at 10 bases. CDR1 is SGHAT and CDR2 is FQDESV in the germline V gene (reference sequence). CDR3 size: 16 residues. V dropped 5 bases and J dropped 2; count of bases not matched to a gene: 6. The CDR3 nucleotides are TGTGCCAGCAGCCACCGAGGGACAGGGGCTGGAAACACCATATATTTT. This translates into CASSHRGTGAGNTIYF.

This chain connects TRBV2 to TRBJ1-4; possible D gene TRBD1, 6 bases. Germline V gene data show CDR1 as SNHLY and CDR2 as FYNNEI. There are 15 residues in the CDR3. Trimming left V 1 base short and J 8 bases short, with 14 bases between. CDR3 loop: CASSEGGRGGEKLFF. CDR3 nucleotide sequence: TGTGCCAGCAGTGAAGGAGGCAGGGGTGGCGAAAAACTGTTTTTT.

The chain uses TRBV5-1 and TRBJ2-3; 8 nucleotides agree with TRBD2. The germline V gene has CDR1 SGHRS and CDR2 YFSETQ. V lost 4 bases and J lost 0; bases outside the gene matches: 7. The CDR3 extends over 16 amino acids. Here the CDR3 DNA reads TGCGCCAGCAGCATGGGGTTAGCGGGGAGCACAGATACGCAGTATTTT. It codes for CASSMGLAGSTDTQYF.

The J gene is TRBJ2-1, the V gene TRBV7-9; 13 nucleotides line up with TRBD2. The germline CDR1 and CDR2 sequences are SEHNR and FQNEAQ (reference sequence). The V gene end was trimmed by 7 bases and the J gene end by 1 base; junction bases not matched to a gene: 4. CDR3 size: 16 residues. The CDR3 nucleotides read TGTGCCAGCACGCGACTAGCGGGGGGATCCTACAATGAGCAGTTCTTC. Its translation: CASTRLAGGSYNEQFF.

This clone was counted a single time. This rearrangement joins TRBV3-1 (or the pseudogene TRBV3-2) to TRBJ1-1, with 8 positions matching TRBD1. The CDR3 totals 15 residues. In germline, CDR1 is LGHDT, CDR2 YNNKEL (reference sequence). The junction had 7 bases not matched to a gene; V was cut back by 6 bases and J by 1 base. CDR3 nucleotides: TGTGCCAGCAGAGTCGGACAGGGAACGAACACTGAAGCTTTCTTT. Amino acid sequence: CASRVGQGTNTEAFF.

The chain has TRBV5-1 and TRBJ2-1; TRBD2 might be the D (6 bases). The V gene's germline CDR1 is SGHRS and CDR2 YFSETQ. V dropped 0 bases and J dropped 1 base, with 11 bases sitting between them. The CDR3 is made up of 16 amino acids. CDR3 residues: CASSLEEGISYNEQFF. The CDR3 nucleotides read TGCGCCAGCAGCTTGGAGGAGGGAATTTCCTACAATGAGCAGTTCTTC. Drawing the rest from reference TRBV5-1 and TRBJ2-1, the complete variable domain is KAGVTQTPRYLIKTRGQQVTLSCSPISGHRSVSWYQQTPGQGLQFLFEYFSETQRNKGNFPGRFSGRQFSNSRSEMNVSTLELGDSALYLCASSLEEGISYNEQFFGPGTRLTVL.

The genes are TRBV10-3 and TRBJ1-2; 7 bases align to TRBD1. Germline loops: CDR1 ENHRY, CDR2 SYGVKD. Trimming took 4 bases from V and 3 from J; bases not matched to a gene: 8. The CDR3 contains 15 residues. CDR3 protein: CAISGGGGIDYGYTF. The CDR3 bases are TGTGCCATCAGTGGTGGAGGGGGCATTGACTATGGCTACACCTTC.

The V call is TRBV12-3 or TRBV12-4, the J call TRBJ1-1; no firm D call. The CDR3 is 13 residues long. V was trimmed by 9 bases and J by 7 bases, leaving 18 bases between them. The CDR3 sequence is CASPEVTAGEAFF. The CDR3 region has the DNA TGTGCCAGTCCTGAAGTAACAGCGGGTGAAGCTTTCTTT.

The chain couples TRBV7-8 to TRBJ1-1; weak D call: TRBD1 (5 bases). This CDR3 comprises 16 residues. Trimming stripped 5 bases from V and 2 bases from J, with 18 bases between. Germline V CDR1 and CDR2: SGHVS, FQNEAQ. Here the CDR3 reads CASSPRWGTGNTEAFF. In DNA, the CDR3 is TGTGCCAGCAGCCCCCGATGGGGGACTGGAAACACTGAAGCTTTCTTT. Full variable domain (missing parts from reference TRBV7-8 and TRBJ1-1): GAGVSQSPRYKVAKRGQDVALRCDPISGHVSLFWYQQALGQGPEFLTYFQNEAQLDKSGLPSDRFFAERPEGSVSTLKIQRTQQEDSAVYLCASSPRWGTGNTEAFFGQGTRLTVV.

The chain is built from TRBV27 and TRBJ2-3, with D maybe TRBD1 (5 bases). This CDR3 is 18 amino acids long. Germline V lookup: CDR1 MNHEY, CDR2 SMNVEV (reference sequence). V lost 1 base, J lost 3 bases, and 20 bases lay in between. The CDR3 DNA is TGTGCCAGCAGTTTATTAGTCGGACAAGGGCCTCGAACAGATACGCAGTATTTT. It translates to CASSLLVGQGPRTDTQYF.